This record covers a single TCR beta chain. Its antigen is still unknown. The repertoire was sequenced with immunoSEQ multiplex PCR; TCRdb's copy has only in-frame clones and lacks some. The sample carries approximately 88,000 clones, more than 75% recorded once. The data stem from a study of T cells in localized non-small cell lung cancer. The germline V gene has CDR1 SNHLY and CDR2 FYNNEI. The V and J ends lost 1 base and 7 bases respectively, with 10 bases between them. The CDR3 length is 13 residues. General study results and limits: The study linked higher blood T cell density to longer overall survival. Among the top 100 tumor clones, a median 57 appeared in adjacent lung.

The clonotype originates from a woman aged 35 to 75 with stage II squamous cell lung carcinoma. The sample in question was PBMCs, obtained before any cancer treatment. The chain combines TRBV2 with TRBJ1-2; D is possibly TRBD1 (6 bases). CDR3 nucleotides: TGTGCCAGCAGTGAAGAGGGGGGTGGTGGCTACACCTTC. Its translation is CASSEEGGGGYTF.